This TCR beta chain was identified during a study of cytomegalovirus exposure and HLA in healthy donors. The donors were part of the validation cohort, which consisted of over a hundred subjects and was separate from the first cohort of several hundred subjects. The repertoire was sequenced with immunoSEQ multiplex PCR; TCRdb's copy has only in-frame clones and lacks some. The sample lists 200,000 to 250,000 clones; 65% to 85% were seen once. With regard to this clone: Its antigen remains unidentified.

Whole-study results and caveats: The investigators catalogued 150 or so TCR beta chains as cytomegalovirus-associated.

Input material: PBMCs. The TCR comes from a woman aged 25 to 39 in good health and CMV-seropositive.

The CDR3 spells CASTTGPADTQYF. CDR3 in DNA: TGTGCCAGCACCACGGGCCCGGCAGATACGCAGTATTTT. The chain is built from TRBV6-6 and TRBJ2-3; D call uncertain. V gave up 7 bases and J gave up 4 bases, with 12 bases separating them. The CDR3 is 13 amino acids. From germline, CDR1 is MNHNY and CDR2 SVGAGI (reference sequence).